This TCR beta chain was observed in a study of graft-versus-host responses after intestinal transplantation. Processing was applied to graft tissue in order to liberate intraepithelial and lamina propria lymphocytes. The method was immunoSEQ multiplex PCR; TCRdb's version includes in-frame clones alone and lacks a portion of them. The table has about 15,000 clones, 65% to 85% seen once. Germline CDR1 and CDR2: SGHAT and FQDESV (reference sequence). With 3 bases clipped from V and 5 bases from J, the junction kept 6 bases outside the gene matches. The CDR3 spans 14 residues. With respect to this clone: Its antigen is unidentified.

Study findings and constraints: Graft-donor T cell macrochimerism coincided with high graft-versus-host to host-versus-graft clonal ratios in allografts.

This receptor was taken from a human patient who received an intestinal transplant, so some T cells may come from the graft donor. The chain is built from TRBV11-1 and TRBJ1-2; 7 positions agree with TRBD1. The sequencing here drew on ileum tissue, taken about 430 days after intestinal transplant. Here the CDR3 DNA reads TGTGCCAGCAGCTTGGGGGGACAGCCTTATGGCTACACCTTC. Translating gives CASSLGGQPYGYTF.